Listed here is a single T cell receptor beta chain. The data originate from a study of T cell repertoires in ileal Crohn's disease. Profiling relied on immunoSEQ multiplex PCR, and the TCRdb table lists in-frame clones only, not all of them. The data hold around 17,000 clones, with about 86% observed a single time. The germline V gene encodes CDR1 SGDLS and CDR2 YYNGEE. The CDR3 is 13 residues long. V was cut by 6 bases and J by 9 bases, with 16 bases left in between. The receptor was isolated from an adult with Crohn's disease. Source material: ileal tissue. The chain links TRBV9 to TRBJ2-1; possible D gene TRBD1, 5 bases. For the CDR3, the DNA is TGTGCCAGCACCTTCCCTGGGGCCTCTGAGCAGTTCTTC. Amino acids: CASTFPGASEQFF.